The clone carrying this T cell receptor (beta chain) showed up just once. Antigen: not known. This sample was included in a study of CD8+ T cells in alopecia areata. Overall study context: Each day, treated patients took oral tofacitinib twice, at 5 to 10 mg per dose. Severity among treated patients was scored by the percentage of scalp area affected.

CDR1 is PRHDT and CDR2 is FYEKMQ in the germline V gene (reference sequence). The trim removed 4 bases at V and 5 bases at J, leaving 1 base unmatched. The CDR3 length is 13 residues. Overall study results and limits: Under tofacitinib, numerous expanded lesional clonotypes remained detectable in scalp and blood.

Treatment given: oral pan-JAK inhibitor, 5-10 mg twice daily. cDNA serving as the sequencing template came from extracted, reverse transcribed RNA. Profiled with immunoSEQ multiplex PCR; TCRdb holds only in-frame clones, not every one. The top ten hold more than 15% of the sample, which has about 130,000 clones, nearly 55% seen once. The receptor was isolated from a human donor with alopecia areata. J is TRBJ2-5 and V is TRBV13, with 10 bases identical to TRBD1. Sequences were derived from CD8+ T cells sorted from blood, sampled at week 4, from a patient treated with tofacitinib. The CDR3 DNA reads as TGTGCCAGCAGCTCGGGACAGGGGGAGACCCAGTACTTC. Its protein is CASSSGQGETQYF.